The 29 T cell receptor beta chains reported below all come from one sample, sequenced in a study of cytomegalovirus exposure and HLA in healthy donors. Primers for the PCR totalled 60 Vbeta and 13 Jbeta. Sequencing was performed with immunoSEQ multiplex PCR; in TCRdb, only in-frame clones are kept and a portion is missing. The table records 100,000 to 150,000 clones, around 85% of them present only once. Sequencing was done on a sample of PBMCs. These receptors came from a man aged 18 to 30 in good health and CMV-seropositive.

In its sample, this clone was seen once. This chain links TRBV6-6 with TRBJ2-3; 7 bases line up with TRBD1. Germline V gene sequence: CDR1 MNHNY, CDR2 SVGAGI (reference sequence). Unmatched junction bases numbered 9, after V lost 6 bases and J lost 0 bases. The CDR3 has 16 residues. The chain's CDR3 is CASSLLTGVSTDTQYF. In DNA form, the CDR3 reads TGTGCCAGCAGCCTACTTACAGGGGTCAGCACAGATACGCAGTATTTT.

CDR3 coding DNA: TGTGCCAGTAGTAAAGGGACAGGCAATCAGCCCCAGCATTTT. Encoded protein: CASSKGTGNQPQHF. V and J are TRBV19 and TRBJ1-5; the match to TRBD1 covers 7 bases. CDR3 length equals 14 residues. Germline V CDR1 and CDR2: LNHDA, SQIVND (reference sequence). The junction had 2 bases not matched to a gene; V was cut back by 4 bases and J by 2 bases.

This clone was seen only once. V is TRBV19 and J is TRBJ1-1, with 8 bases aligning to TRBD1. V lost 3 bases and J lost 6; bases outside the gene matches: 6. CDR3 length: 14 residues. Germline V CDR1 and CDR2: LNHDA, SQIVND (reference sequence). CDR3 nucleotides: TGTGCCAGTAGTATGGCAGGGGGCTTCTCTGAAGCTTTCTTT. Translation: CASSMAGGFSEAFF.

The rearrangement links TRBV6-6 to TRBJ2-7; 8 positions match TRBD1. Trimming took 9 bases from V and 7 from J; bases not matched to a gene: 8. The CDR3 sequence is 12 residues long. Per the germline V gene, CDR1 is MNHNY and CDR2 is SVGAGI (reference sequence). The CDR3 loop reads CASSQGAREQYF. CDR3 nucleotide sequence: TGTGCCAGTAGTCAGGGGGCGAGGGAGCAGTACTTC.

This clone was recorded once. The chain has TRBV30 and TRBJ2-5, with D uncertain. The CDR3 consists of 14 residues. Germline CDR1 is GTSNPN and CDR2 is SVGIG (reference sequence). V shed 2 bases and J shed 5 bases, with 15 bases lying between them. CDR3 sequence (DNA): TGTGCCTGGAGTCAGAAAAAGATAATTGAGACCCAGTACTTC. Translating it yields CAWSQKKIIETQYF.

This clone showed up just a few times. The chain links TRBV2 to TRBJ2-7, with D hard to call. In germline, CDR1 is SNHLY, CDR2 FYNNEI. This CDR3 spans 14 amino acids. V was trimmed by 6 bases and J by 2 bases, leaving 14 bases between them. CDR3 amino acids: CASRASRRTYEQYF. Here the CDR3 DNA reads TGTGCCAGCAGGGCGAGTCGGAGAACCTACGAGCAGTACTTC.

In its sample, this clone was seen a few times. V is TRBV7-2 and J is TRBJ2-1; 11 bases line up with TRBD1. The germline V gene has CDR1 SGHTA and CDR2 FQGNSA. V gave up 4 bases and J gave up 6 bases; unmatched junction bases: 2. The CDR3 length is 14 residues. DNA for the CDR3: TGTGCCAGCAGCTCGGGACAGGGGGTCAATGAGCAGTTCTTC. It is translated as CASSSGQGVNEQFF. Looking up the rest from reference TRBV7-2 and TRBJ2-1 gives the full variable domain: GAGVSQSPSNKVTEKGKDVELRCDPISGHTALYWYRQSLGQGLEFLIYFQGNSAPDKSGLPSDRFSAERTGGSVSTLTIQRTQQEDSAVYLCASSSGQGVNEQFFGPGTRLTVL.

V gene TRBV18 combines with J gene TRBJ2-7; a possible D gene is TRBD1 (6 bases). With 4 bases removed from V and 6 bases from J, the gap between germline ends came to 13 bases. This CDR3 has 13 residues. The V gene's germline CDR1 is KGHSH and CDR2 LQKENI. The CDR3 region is CASSRGQNCEQYF. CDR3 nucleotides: TGTGCCAGCTCACGAGGACAGAACTGCGAGCAGTACTTC.

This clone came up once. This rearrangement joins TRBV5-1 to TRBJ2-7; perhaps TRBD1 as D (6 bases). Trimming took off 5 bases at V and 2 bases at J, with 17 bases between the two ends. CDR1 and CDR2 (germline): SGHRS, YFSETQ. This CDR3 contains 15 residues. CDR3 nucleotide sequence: TGCGCCAGCAGAATCCTTGTACAGGGAACCTACGAGCAGTACTTC. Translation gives CASRILVQGTYEQYF.

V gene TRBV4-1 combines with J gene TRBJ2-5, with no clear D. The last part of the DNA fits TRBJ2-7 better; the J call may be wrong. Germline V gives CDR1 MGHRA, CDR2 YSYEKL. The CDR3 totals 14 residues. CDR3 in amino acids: CASSQDPGVYEQYF. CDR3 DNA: TGCGCCAGCAGCCAAGACCCGGGTGTTTACGAGCAGTACTTC.

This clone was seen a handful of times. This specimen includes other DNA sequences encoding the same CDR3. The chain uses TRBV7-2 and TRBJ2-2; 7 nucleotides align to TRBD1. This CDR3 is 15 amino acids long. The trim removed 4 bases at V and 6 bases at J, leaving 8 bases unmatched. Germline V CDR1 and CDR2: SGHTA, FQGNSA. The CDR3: CASSSTGEGAGELFF. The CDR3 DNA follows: TGTGCCAGCAGCTCCACAGGGGAAGGTGCCGGGGAGCTGTTTTTT.

The CDR3 loop reads CASSTGQAGSGANVLTF. CDR3 nucleotide sequence: TGTGCCAGCAGCACGGGACAGGCGGGCTCTGGGGCCAACGTCCTGACTTTC. This chain links TRBV9 with TRBJ2-6; 8 nucleotides line up with TRBD1. CDR1 and CDR2 (germline): SGDLS, YYNGEE. This CDR3 region has 17 residues. V lost 4 bases to trimming and J lost 0 bases; unmatched junction nucleotides: 6.

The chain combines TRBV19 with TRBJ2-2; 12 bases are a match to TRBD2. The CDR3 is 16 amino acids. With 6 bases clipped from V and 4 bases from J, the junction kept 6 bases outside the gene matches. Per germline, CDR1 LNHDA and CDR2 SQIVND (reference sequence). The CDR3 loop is CASSLTSGGLTGELFF. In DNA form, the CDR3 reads TGTGCCAGTAGCCTGACTAGCGGGGGTCTCACCGGGGAGCTGTTTTTT.

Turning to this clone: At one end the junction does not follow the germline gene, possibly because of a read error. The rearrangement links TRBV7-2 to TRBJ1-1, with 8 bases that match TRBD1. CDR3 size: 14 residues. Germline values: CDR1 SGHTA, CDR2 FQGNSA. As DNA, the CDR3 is TGTGCCCGCAGTCAAACCACAGGGGGCACTGAAGCTTTCTTT. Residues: CARSQTTGGTEAFF.

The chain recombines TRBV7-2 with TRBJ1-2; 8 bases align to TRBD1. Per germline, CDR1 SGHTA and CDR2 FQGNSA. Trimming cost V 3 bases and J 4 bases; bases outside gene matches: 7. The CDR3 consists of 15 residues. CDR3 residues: CASSLKGQDVYGYTF. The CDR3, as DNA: TGTGCCAGCAGCTTGAAGGGACAGGATGTCTATGGCTACACCTTC.

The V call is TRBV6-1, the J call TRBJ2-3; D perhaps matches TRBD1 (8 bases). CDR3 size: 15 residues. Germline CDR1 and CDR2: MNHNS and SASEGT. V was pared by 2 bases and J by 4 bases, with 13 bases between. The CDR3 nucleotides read TGTGCCAGCAGTGAAAGCGGGACAGGAGCAGATACGCAGTATTTT. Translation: CASSESGTGADTQYF.

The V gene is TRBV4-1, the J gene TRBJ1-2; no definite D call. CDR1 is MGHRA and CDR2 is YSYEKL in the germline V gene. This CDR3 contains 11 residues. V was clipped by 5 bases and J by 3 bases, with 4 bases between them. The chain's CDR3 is CASSDYYGYTF. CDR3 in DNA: TGCGCCAGCAGCGACTACTATGGCTACACCTTC.

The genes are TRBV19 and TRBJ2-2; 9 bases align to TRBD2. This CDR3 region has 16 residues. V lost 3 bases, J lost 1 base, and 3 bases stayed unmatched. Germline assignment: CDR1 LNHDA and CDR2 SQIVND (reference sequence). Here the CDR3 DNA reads TGTGCCAGTAGTATGATAGCGGGAGTGAACACCGGGGAGCTGTTTTTT. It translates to CASSMIAGVNTGELFF.

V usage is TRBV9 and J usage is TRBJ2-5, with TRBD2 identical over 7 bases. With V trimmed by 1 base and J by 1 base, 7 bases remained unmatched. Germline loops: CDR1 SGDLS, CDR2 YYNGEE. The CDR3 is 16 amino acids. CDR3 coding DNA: TGTGCCAGCAGCGTAAGTTGGTCTAGCGGCCAAGAGACCCAGTACTTC. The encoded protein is CASSVSWSSGQETQYF.

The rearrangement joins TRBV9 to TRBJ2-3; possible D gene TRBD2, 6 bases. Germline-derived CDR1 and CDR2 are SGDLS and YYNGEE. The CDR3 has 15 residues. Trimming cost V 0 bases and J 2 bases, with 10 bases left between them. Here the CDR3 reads CASSVEAGSTDTQYF. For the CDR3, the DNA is TGTGCCAGCAGCGTAGAGGCGGGGTCCACAGATACGCAGTATTTT.

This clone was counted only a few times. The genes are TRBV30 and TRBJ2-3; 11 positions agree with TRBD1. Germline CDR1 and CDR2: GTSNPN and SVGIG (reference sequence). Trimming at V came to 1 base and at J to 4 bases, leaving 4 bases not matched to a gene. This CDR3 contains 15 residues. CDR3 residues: CAWSDPGQGADTQYF. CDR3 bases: TGTGCCTGGAGTGACCCGGGACAGGGGGCAGATACGCAGTATTTT.

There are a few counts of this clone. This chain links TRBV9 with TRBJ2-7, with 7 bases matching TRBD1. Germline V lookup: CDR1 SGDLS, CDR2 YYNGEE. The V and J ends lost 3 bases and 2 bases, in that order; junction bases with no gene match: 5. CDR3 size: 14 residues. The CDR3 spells CASSATGRTYEQYF. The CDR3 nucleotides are TGTGCCAGCAGCGCGACAGGGCGAACCTACGAGCAGTACTTC.

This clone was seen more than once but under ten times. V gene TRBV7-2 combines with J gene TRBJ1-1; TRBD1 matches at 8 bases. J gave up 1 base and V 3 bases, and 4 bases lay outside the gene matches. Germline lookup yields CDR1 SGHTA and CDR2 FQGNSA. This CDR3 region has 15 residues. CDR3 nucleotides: TGTGCCAGCAGCTTGGCAGGGGGCGAGAACACTGAAGCTTTCTTT. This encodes CASSLAGGENTEAFF. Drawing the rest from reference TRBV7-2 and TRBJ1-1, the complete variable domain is GAGVSQSPSNKVTEKGKDVELRCDPISGHTALYWYRQSLGQGLEFLIYFQGNSAPDKSGLPSDRFSAERTGGSVSTLTIQRTQQEDSAVYLCASSLAGGENTEAFFGQGTRLTVV.

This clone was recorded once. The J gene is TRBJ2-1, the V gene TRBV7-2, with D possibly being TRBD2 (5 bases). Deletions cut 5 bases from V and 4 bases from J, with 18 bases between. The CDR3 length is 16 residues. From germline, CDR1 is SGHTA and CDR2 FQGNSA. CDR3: CASSTRSANPYNEQFF. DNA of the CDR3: TGTGCCAGCAGCACCCGTAGCGCGAACCCGTACAATGAGCAGTTCTTC.

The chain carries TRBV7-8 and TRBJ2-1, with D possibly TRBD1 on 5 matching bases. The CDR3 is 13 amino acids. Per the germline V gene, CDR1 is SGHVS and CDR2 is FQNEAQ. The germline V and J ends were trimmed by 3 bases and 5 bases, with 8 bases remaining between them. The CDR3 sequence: CASSFWGDNEQFF. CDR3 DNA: TGTGCCAGCAGCTTTTGGGGCGACAATGAGCAGTTCTTC.

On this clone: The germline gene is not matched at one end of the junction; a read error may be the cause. DNA of the CDR3: TGTTCCAGCAGCTTGGGGACAGCTGAAGCTTTCTTT. This sequence encodes CSSSLGTAEAFF. V gene TRBV7-9 combines with J gene TRBJ1-1; TRBD1 matches at 7 bases. There are 12 residues in the CDR3. Looked up from germline, CDR1 is SEHNR and CDR2 is FQNEAQ (reference sequence).

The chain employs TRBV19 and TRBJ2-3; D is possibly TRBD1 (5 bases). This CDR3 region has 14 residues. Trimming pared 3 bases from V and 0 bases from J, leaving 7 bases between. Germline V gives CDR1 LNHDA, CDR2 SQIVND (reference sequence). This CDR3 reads CASSMSGSTDTQYF. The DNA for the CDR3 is TGTGCCAGTAGTATGTCAGGGAGCACAGATACGCAGTATTTT.

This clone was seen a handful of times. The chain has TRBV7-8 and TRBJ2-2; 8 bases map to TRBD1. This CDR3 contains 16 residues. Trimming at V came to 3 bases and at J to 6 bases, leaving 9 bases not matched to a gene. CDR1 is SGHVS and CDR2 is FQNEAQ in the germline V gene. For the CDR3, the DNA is TGTGCCAGCAGCTTCTCTCGGACAGGGCGCGCCGGGGAGCTGTTTTTT. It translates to CASSFSRTGRAGELFF.

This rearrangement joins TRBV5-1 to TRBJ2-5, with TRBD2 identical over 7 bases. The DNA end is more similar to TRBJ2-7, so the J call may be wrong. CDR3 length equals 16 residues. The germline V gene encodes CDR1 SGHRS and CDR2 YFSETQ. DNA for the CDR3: TGCGCCAGCAGCTTGGGGGTGGGGGGGGACTCCTACGAGCAGTACTTC. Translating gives CASSLGVGGDSYEQYF.